This T cell receptor (beta chain) was retrieved from a study of blood T cell repertoires in COVID-19. Study at large: PBMCs, B-cell-depleted T cells, or T cells were the source of the cDNA or gDNA that made up the material.

Participants were placed into cohorts based on the clinical history they reported. Libraries were prepared by immunoSEQ multiplex PCR; TCRdb keeps only in-frame clonotypes and omits some of them. The repertoire holds fewer than 350,000 clones, with approximately 91% as singletons. CDR3 length: 14 residues. Trimming pared 5 bases from V and 10 bases from J, leaving 15 bases between. Germline-derived CDR1 and CDR2 are SGHTA and FQGNSA. Source material: PBMCs or T cells enriched from blood (not recorded which). The V gene is TRBV7-2, the J gene TRBJ1-6, with no clear D. This TCR derives from a woman in her thirties or forties with acute COVID-19. CDR3 protein: CASSSVGDWSPLHF. The DNA of the CDR3 is TGTGCCAGCAGCAGCGTCGGGGATTGGTCACCCCTCCACTTT.